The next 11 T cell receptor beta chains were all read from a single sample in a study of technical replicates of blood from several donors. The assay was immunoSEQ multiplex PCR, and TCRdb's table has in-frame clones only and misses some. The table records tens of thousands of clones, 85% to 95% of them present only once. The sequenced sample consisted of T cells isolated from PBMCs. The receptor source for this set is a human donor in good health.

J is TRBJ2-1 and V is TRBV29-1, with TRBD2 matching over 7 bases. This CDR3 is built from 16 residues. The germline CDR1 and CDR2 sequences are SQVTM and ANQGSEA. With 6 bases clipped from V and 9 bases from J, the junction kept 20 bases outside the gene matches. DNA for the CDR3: TGCAGCGTCCAGAGTCCTGGCGGGAGAATTCGGGGTGAGCAGTTCTTC. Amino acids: CSVQSPGGRIRGEQFF.

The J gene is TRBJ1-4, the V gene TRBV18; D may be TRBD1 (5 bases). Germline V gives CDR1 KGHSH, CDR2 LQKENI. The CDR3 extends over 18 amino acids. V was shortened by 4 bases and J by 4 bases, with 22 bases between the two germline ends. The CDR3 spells CASSLRFPPFRDNEKLFF. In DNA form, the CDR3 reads TGTGCCAGCTCACTAAGGTTCCCCCCCTTCAGGGATAATGAAAAACTGTTTTTT. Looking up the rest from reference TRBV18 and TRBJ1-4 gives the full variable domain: NAGVMQNPRHLVRRRGQEARLRCSPMKGHSHVYWYRQLPEEGLKFMVYLQKENIIDESGMPKERFSAEFPKEGPSILRIQQVVRGDSAAYFCASSLRFPPFRDNEKLFFGSGTQLSVL.

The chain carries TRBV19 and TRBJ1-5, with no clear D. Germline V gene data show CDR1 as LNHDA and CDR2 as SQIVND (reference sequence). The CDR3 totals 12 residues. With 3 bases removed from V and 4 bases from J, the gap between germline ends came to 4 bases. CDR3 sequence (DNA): TGTGCCAGTAGTATGAGGAATCAGCCCCAGCATTTT. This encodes CASSMRNQPQHF. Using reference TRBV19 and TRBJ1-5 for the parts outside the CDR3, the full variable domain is DGGITQSPKYLFRKEGQNVTLSCEQNLNHDAMYWYRQDPGQGLRLIYYSQIVNDFQKGDIAEGYSVSREKKESFPLTVTSAQKNPTAFYLCASSMRNQPQHFGDGTRLSIL.

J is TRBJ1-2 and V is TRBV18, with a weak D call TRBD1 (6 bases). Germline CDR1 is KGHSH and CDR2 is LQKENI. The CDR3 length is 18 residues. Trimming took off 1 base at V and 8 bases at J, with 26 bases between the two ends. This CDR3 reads CASSPRVGDQAGVDGYTF. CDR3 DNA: TGTGCCAGCTCACCACGGGTAGGAGATCAGGCAGGGGTCGACGGCTACACCTTC. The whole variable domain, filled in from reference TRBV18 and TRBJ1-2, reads NAGVMQNPRHLVRRRGQEARLRCSPMKGHSHVYWYRQLPEEGLKFMVYLQKENIIDESGMPKERFSAEFPKEGPSILRIQQVVRGDSAAYFCASSPRVGDQAGVDGYTFGSGTRLTVV.

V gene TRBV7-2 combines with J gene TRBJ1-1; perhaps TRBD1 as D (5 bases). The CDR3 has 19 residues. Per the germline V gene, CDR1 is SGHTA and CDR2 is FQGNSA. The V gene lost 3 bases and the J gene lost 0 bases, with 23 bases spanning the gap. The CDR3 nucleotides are TGTGCCAGCAGCTTGGACCCTTGGGGGGGAGTGGAGATGAACACTGAAGCTTTCTTT. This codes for CASSLDPWGGVEMNTEAFF.

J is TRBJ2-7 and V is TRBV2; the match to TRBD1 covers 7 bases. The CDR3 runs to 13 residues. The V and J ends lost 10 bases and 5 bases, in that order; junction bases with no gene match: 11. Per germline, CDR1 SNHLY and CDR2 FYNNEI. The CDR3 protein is CATPTGSGHEQYF. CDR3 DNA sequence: TGTGCCACCCCGACAGGGTCAGGTCACGAGCAGTACTTC.

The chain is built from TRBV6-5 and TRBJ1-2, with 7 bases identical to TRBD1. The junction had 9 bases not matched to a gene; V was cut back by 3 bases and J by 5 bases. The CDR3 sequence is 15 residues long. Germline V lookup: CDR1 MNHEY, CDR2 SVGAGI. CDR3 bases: TGTGCCAGCAGTTATGCTCTGGGACAGCCTTATGGCTACACCTTC. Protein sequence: CASSYALGQPYGYTF.

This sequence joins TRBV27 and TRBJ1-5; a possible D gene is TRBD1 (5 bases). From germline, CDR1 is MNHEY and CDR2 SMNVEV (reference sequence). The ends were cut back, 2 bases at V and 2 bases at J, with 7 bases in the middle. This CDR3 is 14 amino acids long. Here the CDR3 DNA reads TGTGCCAGCAGTTTAGTACAGGGCAATCAGCCCCAGCATTTT. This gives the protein CASSLVQGNQPQHF.

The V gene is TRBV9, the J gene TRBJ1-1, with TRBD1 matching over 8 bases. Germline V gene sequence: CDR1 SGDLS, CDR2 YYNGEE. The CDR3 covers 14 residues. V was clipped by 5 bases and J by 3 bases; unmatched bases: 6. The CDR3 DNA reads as TGTGCCAGCAGTGTCATACAGGGGGACACTGAAGCTTTCTTT. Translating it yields CASSVIQGDTEAFF.

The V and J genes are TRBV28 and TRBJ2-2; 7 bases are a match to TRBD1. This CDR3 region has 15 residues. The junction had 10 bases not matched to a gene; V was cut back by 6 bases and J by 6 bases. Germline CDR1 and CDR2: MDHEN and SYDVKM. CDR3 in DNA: TGTGCCAGCAGACGACAGGGTTTAACATCCGGGGAGCTGTTTTTT. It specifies CASRRQGLTSGELFF.

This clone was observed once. The CDR3 DNA sequence: TGTGCCAGCAGTCTAGCGGGACTGGGAGATACGCAGTATTTT. It specifies CASSLAGLGDTQYF. The chain has TRBV6-5 and TRBJ2-3, with TRBD2 matching over 9 bases. The length of the CDR3 is 14 residues. The V gene's germline CDR1 is MNHEY and CDR2 SVGAGI. V was clipped by 5 bases and J by 5 bases; unmatched bases: 5.